Included here is one TCR beta chain sequence, with context. This sample stems from a study of blood T cell repertoires in COVID-19. Study as a whole: PBMCs, B-cell-depleted T cells, or T cells were the source of the cDNA or gDNA that made up the material.

Original data processing: Cell counts per sample came from amplifying reference gene primers. Data came from immunoSEQ multiplex PCR; TCRdb stores just in-frame clones and leaves some out. V and J calls and clone size are those listed in that table; D and trimming were worked out from the DNA. The repertoire holds hundreds of thousands of clones, roughly 87% seen once, with about 2% in the top ten. CDR3 length: 16 amino acids. Germline CDR1 reads LGHDT; CDR2 reads YNNKEL (reference sequence). Trimming pared 4 bases from V and 4 bases from J, leaving 18 bases between. The material sequenced was peripheral blood. The chain recombines TRBV3-1 (or the pseudogene TRBV3-2) with TRBJ2-3, with a weak D call TRBD1 (6 bases). The TCR comes from a man younger than 35 with active or convalescent COVID-19. The DNA of the CDR3 is TGTGCCAGCAGCCCCTGGGGGCACAGGGAGCCAGATACGCAGTATTTT. Translation: CASSPWGHREPDTQYF.